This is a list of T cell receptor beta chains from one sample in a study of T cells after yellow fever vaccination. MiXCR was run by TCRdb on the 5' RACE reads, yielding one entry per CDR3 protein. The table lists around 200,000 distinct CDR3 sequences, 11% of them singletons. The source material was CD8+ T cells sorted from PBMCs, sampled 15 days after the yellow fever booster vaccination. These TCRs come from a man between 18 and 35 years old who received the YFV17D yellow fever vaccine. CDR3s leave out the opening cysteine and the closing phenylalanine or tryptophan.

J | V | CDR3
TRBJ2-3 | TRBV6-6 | ASSSNRGRDTDTQY
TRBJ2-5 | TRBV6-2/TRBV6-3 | ASLASRETQY
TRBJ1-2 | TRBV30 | AWSDVGQGFYGYT
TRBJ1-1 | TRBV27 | ASSIIPGGRVTEAF
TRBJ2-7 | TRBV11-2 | ASSLSGELTGVFYEQY
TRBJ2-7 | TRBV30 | AWSVAVSYEQY
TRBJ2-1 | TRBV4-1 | ASSQVLGPNEQF
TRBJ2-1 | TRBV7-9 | ASPGEGYNEQF
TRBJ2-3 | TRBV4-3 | ASSQDLRGYRQNTQY
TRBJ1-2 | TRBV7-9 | ASSRVEA
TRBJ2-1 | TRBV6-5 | ASSRDPGHLGDEQF
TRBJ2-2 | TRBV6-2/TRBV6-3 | ASSSGWVNTGELF
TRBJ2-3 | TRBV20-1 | SVVQSTDTQY
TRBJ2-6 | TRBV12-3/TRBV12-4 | ASSFWGSGANVLT
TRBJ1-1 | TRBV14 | ASSQLGGGGTEAF
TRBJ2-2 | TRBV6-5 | ASRLAGFTGELF
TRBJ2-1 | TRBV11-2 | ASSLDIQRGVYNEQF
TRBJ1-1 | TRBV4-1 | ASSQESGTGNTEAF
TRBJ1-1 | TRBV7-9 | ASSPDWEAF
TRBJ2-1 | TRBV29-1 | SSEVGGEQF
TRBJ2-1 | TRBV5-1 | ASSKRGFNEF
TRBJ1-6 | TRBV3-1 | ASSQEPSSYNSPLH
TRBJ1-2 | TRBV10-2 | ASSVQVVYGYT
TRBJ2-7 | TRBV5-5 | ASSSLGLLAGGSSYEQY
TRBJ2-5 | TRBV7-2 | ASSPWTAGETQY
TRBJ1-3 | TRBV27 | ASSPLGPSTIY
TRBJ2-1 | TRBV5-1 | ASSLRTENNEQF
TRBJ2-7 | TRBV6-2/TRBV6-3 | ASSWLNSYEQY
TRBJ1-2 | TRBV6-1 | ASSESQRYYGYT
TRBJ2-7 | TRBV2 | ASSPRWSTSYEQY
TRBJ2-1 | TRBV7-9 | ASSLGTTYEQF
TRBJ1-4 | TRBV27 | ASSVYDRGGNEKLF
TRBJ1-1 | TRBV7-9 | ASSLAGGTVAF
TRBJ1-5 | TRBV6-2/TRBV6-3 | ASTLVPQQPQH
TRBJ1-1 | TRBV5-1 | ASSLDTGHMNTEAF
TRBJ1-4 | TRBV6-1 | ASSDRLWEF
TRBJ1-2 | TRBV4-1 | ASSQEFRDFLVAGYT
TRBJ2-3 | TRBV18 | ASSDGRRTDTQY
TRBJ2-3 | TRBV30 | AGHKPETSGGATDTQY
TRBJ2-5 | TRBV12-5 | ASGSAGGADQETQY
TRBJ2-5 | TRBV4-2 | ASSQDGKGGAETQY
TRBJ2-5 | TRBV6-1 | ASRTGIQETQY
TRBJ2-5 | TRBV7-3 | ASSLRRSGQETQY
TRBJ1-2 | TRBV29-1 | SVMDGDNYGYT
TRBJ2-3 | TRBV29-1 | SVEGLDRTSTDTQY
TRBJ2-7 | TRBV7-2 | ASSLAFTGWYEQY